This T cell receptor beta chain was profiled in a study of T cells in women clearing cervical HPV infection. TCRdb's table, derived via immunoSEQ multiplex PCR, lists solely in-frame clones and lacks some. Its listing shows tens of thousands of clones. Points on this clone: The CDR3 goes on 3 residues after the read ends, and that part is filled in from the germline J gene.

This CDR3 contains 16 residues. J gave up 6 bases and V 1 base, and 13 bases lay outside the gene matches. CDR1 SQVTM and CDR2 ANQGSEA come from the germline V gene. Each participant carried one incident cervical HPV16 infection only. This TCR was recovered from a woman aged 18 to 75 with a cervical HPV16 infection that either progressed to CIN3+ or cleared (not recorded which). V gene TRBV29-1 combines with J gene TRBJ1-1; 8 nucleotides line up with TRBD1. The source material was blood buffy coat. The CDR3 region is CSVEGRGRNYGPEAFF. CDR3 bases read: TGCAGCGTTGAAGGCAGGGGGCGCAACTATGGCCCTGAA.